The clone carrying this T cell receptor (beta chain) turned up a few times. Its antigen remains unidentified. Reverse transcribing all isolated RNA meant expressed TCRB transcripts were sequenced. Sequencing of naive, central memory and regulatory T cell samples gave an average of roughly 3.4 million reads. TCRdb keeps only in-frame clones here, not all; method: immunoSEQ multiplex PCR. This repertoire shows hundreds of thousands of clones, 9.5% to 12% found once; its top ten account for over 0.04%. The CDR3 runs to 14 residues. J was trimmed by 5 bases and V by 6 bases; bases with no gene match: 9. From germline, CDR1 is MNHEY and CDR2 SMNVEV (reference sequence). This entry belongs to a study of beta chain features in type 1 diabetes. General study results and limits: When Type 1 diabetes patients were examined, their TCRB CDR3s proved moderately but significantly shorter in all four CD4+ subsets.

The sequenced sample consisted of naive CD4+ T cells from blood. The receptor comes from a woman between 18 and 30 years old in good health. The V and J genes are TRBV27 and TRBJ2-7; 8 bases agree with TRBD1. CDR3 residues: CASRWTGTGDEQYF. CDR3 nucleotides: TGTGCCAGCAGGTGGACAGGGACCGGGGACGAGCAGTACTTC.